Listed below are T cell receptor beta chains from one sample, sequenced in a study of T cell changes during pregnancy in multiple sclerosis. Only in-frame clones appear in the TCRdb table, and some are missing; sequencing was by immunoSEQ multiplex PCR. The sample shows some 34,000 clones, 80% to 95% of them seen only once. Source: CD4+ T cells from peripheral blood mononuclear cells, taken in the third trimester of pregnancy. The receptor source for this set is a female donor in good health, enrolled as a control in a pregnancy study. Each CDR3 is given with its conserved first and last residue. The D gene is left open where the match is weak. Not all rows give a size; the values are once, few, many and, for expanded clones, a class.

V,D,J,length,size,CDR3,DNA
TRBV28,.,TRBJ1-6,15,.,CASSHLGREDSPLHF,TGTGCCAGCAGTCACCTCGGGAGGGAGGATTCACCCCTCCACTTT
TRBV29-1,.,TRBJ1-1,13,.,CSALLGQNTEAFF,TGCAGCGCCCTCTTGGGACAGAACACTGAAGCTTTCTTT
TRBV5-3,.,TRBJ1-5,14,.,CARSFGGNNQPQHF,TGTGCCAGAAGCTTTGGGGGCAACAATCAGCCCCAGCATTTT
TRBV19,.,TRBJ1-5,18,.,CASSKAPIQGYSNQPQHF,TGTGCCAGTAGTAAGGCCCCGATACAGGGCTATAGCAATCAGCCCCAGCATTTT
TRBV28,.,TRBJ1-4,14,.,CASSPSGVNEKLFF,TGTGCCAGCAGCCCGTCAGGTGTTAATGAAAAACTGTTTTTT
TRBV13,TRBD2,TRBJ2-3,16,.,CASSRLGQGGTDTQYF,TGTGCCAGCAGCAGACTTGGGCAGGGAGGGACAGATACGCAGTATTTT
TRBV6-1,TRBD1,TRBJ2-2,15,.,CASRKLDRATGELFF,TGTGCCAGCAGAAAACTGGACAGGGCGACCGGGGAGCTGTTTTTT
TRBV6-4,.,TRBJ1-1,11,.,CASTSGTEAFF,TGTGCCAGCACAAGCGGGACTGAAGCTTTCTTT
TRBV19,TRBD1,TRBJ1-1,16,.,CASSELDRGSNTEAFF,TGTGCCAGTAGTGAATTGGACAGGGGGTCGAACACTGAAGCTTTCTTT
TRBV2,.,TRBJ2-5,16,.,CASSDSGQRLKETQYF,TGTGCCAGCAGTGATTCCGGACAGCGACTCAAAGAGACCCAGTACTTC
TRBV7-3,.,TRBJ1-5,16,.,CASSLTWKRARQPQHF,TGTGCCAGCAGCTTAACGTGGAAACGAGCGCGACAGCCCCAGCATTTT
TRBV6-6,.,TRBJ1-5,13,.,CASGEELVQPQHF,TGTGCCAGCGGGGAGGAACTGGTTCAGCCCCAGCATTTT
TRBV2,.,TRBJ1-5,13,.,CASRMSHNQPQHF,TGTGCCAGCAGGATGAGTCACAATCAGCCCCAGCATTTT
TRBV11-2,.,TRBJ2-7,13,.,CASSSSEVYEQYF,TGTGCCAGCAGCTCCTCCGAGGTCTACGAGCAGTACTTC
TRBV7-2,.,TRBJ2-1,11,.,CASSSVVEQFF,TGTGCCAGCAGCTCCGTTGTTGAGCAGTTCTTC
TRBV4-3,.,TRBJ1-1,14,.,CASSQVRGSPEAFF,TGCGCCAGCAGCCAAGTTCGGGGGTCCCCTGAAGCTTTCTTT
TRBV7-9,TRBD1,TRBJ2-6,18,.,CASSLARTGSGGANVLTF,TGTGCCAGCAGCTTAGCCCGGACAGGGTCGGGAGGGGCCAACGTCCTGACTTTC
TRBV30,.,TRBJ1-2,10,.,CGGGNYGYTF,TGTGGGGGCGGAAACTATGGCTACACCTTC
TRBV5-1,.,TRBJ2-1,20,.,CASSPKLGLGRGPSYNEQFF,TGCGCCAGCAGCCCGAAGCTAGGACTAGGGCGGGGGCCTTCCTACAATGAGCAGTTCTTC
TRBV7-9,TRBD1,TRBJ1-2,17,.,CASSLASPGQGNYGYTF,TGTGCCAGCAGCTTAGCGTCCCCGGGACAGGGGAACTATGGCTACACCTTC
TRBV2,TRBD1,TRBJ1-2,13,.,CASRDQGAIGYTF,TGTGCCAGCAGGGACCAGGGGGCGATCGGCTACACCTTC
TRBV6-6,.,TRBJ2-7,15,.,CASSSAGQSSYEQYF,TGTGCCAGCAGTTCCGCCGGACAGTCCTCCTACGAGCAGTACTTC
TRBV19,TRBD1,TRBJ1-2,14,.,CASSTDRGGYGYTF,TGTGCCAGTAGTACGGACAGGGGGGGCTATGGCTACACCTTC
TRBV11-3,TRBD2,TRBJ2-1,14,.,CASSRAGGLDEQFF,TGTGCCAGCAGCCGAGCGGGGGGGCTCGATGAGCAGTTCTTC
TRBV2,.,TRBJ1-2,14,.,CASILEELGDGYTF,TGTGCCAGCATCTTAGAGGAGCTCGGAGATGGCTACACCTTC
TRBV5-6,.,TRBJ2-6,16,.,CASSFLTASGANVLTF,TGTGCCAGCAGCTTTCTTACTGCCTCTGGGGCCAACGTCCTGACTTTC
TRBV27,TRBD1,TRBJ1-2,16,.,CASSPQRQGMGYGYTF,TGTGCCAGCAGTCCACAAAGACAGGGGATGGGCTATGGCTACACCTTC
TRBV28,.,TRBJ1-1,15,few,CASSLPSGNLPEAFF,TGTGCCAGCAGTTTACCTTCAGGGAATCTCCCTGAAGCTTTCTTT
TRBV2,TRBD2,TRBJ2-7,15,.,CASSPQSGGTYEQYF,TGTGCCAGCAGCCCCCAAAGCGGGGGAACCTATGAGCAGTACTTC
TRBV5-1,.,TRBJ1-5,13,.,CASSFSGKQPQHF,TGCGCCAGCAGCTTTTCAGGGAAACAGCCCCAGCATTTT
TRBV28,.,TRBJ2-2,15,.,CASNPGQGIAGELFF,TGTGCCAGCAACCCGGGGCAGGGGATCGCCGGGGAGCTGTTTTTT
TRBV18,TRBD1,TRBJ1-4,13,.,CASSPDRGEKLFF,TGTGCCAGCTCTCCAGACAGGGGTGAAAAACTGTTTTTT
TRBV5-6,TRBD1,TRBJ2-1,12,.,CASSFDRDEQFF,TGTGCCAGCAGCTTTGACAGGGATGAGCAGTTCTTC
TRBV2,TRBD1,TRBJ2-7,13,.,CAGAGTGVNEQYF,TGTGCCGGAGCGGGGACAGGGGTCAACGAGCAGTACTTC
TRBV15,.,TRBJ1-1,16,.,CATSRAYPTVNTEAFF,TGTGCCACCAGCAGAGCCTATCCGACAGTGAACACTGAAGCTTTCTTT
TRBV19,TRBD1,TRBJ1-1,13,.,CASSTRQGTEAFF,TGTGCCAGTAGTACTCGACAGGGCACTGAAGCTTTCTTT
TRBV19,.,TRBJ1-1,15,.,CASTPSGLGTAEAFF,TGTGCCAGTACTCCAAGCGGGCTGGGGACTGCTGAAGCTTTCTTT
TRBV18,TRBD1,TRBJ2-7,15,.,CASSETGGGSYEQYF,TGTGCCAGCTCAGAGACAGGGGGGGGCTCCTACGAGCAGTACTTC
TRBV30,.,TRBJ1-2,12,.,CAWSVRQSGYTF,TGTGCCTGGAGTGTACGACAGTCTGGCTACACCTTC
TRBV28,TRBD1,TRBJ1-2,17,few,CASSLWHAGQAVNGYTF,TGTGCCAGCAGTTTATGGCACGCCGGACAGGCGGTTAATGGCTACACCTTC
TRBV7-2,TRBD1,TRBJ1-2,14,once,CASSLYQGAWGYTF,TGTGCCAGCAGCTTATACCAGGGGGCTTGGGGCTACACCTTC
TRBV7-2,TRBD1,TRBJ1-1,14,.,CASSSTGRSTEAFF,TGTGCCAGCAGTTCGACAGGGCGGTCCACTGAAGCTTTCTTT
TRBV7-2,TRBD2,TRBJ2-5,15,.,CASSRSGGARETQYF,TGTGCCAGCAGCCGGAGCGGGGGGGCCCGTGAGACCCAGTACTTC
TRBV7-9,TRBD1,TRBJ1-1,15,.,CASSLATTGGTEAFF,TGTGCCAGCAGCTTAGCCACGACAGGGGGCACTGAAGCTTTCTTT
TRBV7-2,.,TRBJ2-5,15,.,CASSPRGGRQETQYF,TGTGCCAGCAGCCCGCGAGGAGGGCGGCAAGAGACCCAGTACTTC